This T cell receptor (beta chain) was documented in a study of CD8+ T cells in alopecia areata. Study results and limitations: There were also resident alphabeta T cells of normal skin sequenced in scalp samples. Clonality exceeded that of normal scalp in lesional scalp, most notably in alopecia totalis/universalis.

The CDR3 runs 14 residues. The germline V gene has CDR1 SQVTM and CDR2 ANQGSEA. Trimming pared 4 bases from V and 6 bases from J, leaving 16 bases between. Points on this clone: Its antigen remains unidentified.

Separation by sorting yielded CD4+ and CD8+ T cells from PBMCs. Extraction of RNA preceded its reverse transcription into cDNA, which served as the sequencing template. Method: immunoSEQ multiplex PCR; TCRdb's copy keeps in-frame clones and lacks some. Of 150,000 to 200,000 clones listed, about 54% are singletons. The chain couples TRBV29-1 to TRBJ2-1, with D perhaps TRBD1 (5 bases). The sequence was obtained from a human donor in good health. The sample comprised CD4+ T cells sorted from blood. The chain's CDR3 is CSVGGTELGNEQFF. DNA for the CDR3: TGCAGCGTTGGGGGCACGGAGCTTGGCAATGAGCAGTTCTTC.